Reported below is one TCR beta chain. Its antigen is undetermined. Likely unrecorded immune exposures existed in these nominally healthy donors. The CDR3 is 13 amino acids. The germline V gene encodes CDR1 MNHNS and CDR2 SASEGT. Trimming cost V 6 bases and J 0 bases; bases outside gene matches: 0. The entry originates in a study of cytomegalovirus exposure and HLA in healthy donors. Notes on the study in general: Rarity marked most TCR sequences, yet some public TCRs occurred in many donors. Clonal expansion was found to be greater in HLA-associated TCR beta chains than in equally common others in a later analysis. The study flagged about 150 TCR beta chains as cytomegalovirus-associated.

The PCR made use of 60 Vbeta and 13 Jbeta primers. Assay: immunoSEQ multiplex PCR; the TCRdb copy retains only in-frame clones and omits some. The sample has fewer than 90,000 clones, around 77% seen once; the top ten hold 3% to 4.5%. Sequencing was performed on PBMCs. The clonotype originates from a young man in good health and CMV-seronegative. The rearrangement uses TRBV6-1 and TRBJ1-2; TRBD1 matches 8 bases. For the CDR3, the DNA is TGTGCCAGCAGGGACAGGGCTAACTATGGCTACACCTTC. This encodes CASRDRANYGYTF.